These T cell receptor beta chains were read from a single sample in a study of T cells in Graves' hyperthyroidism and ophthalmopathy. TCRdb itself ran the multiplex PCR reads through MiXCR, one entry per CDR3 protein. The repertoire holds 300,000 to 450,000 distinct CDR3 sequences, with 15% to 19% as singletons. Input material: blood. The source of these receptors is a woman under 30 with Graves' hyperthyroidism that later progressed to Graves' ophthalmopathy. Each CDR3 is given with its conserved first and last residue. A D gene is named only where the DNA matches it firmly. Clone size is stated in some rows and not others, as once, few, many or a class when expanded.

>TRBV5-5|NA|TRBJ1-3|NA
CASVARLGTIYF
TGTGCCAGCGTCGCCCGCCTGGGCACCATATATTTT
>TRBV2|NA|TRBJ2-3|many
CASLSFTDTQYF
TGTGCCAGCCTAAGTTTCACAGATACGCAGTATTTT
>TRBV7-2|TRBD2|TRBJ2-5|many
CASSLWTGGTSAQETQYF
TGTGCCAGCAGCTTATGGACTGGCGGGACTAGCGCTCAAGAGACCCAGTACTTC
>TRBV4-2|NA|TRBJ2-7|many
CASSQDDRLEQYF
TGTGCCAGCAGCCAAGATGATAGGTTGGAGCAGTACTTC
>TRBV15|NA|TRBJ1-1|many
CATSRDDRGLIEAFF
TGTGCCACCAGCAGAGATGACCGGGGGCTGATTGAAGCTTTCTTT
>TRBV27|TRBD1|TRBJ1-5|many
CASSEGADQPQHF
TGTGCCAGCAGTGAGGGGGCCGACCAGCCCCAGCATTTT
>TRBV28|NA|TRBJ1-6|many
CASSLLGRGEGPNSPLHF
TGTGCCAGCAGTTTATTGGGTAGAGGGGAGGGACCTAATTCACCCCTCCACTTT
>TRBV27|TRBD2|TRBJ2-3|many
CASSLSWGGRADTQYF
TGTGCCAGCAGTTTATCATGGGGGGGGAGGGCAGATACGCAGTATTTT
>TRBV10-3|NA|TRBJ2-5|many
CAISETGQSPNPLETQYF
TGTGCCATCAGTGAGACAGGACAGTCCCCCAACCCTCTAGAGACCCAGTACTTC
>TRBV4-1|TRBD2|TRBJ2-2|NA
CASSQVLPRAGRPNTGELFF
TGCGCCAGCAGCCAAGTTTTGCCCCGCGCCGGGAGGCCGAACACCGGGGAGCTGTTTTTT
>TRBV28|NA|TRBJ2-1|NA
CASIPRDQDEQFF
TGTGCCAGCATACCCCGAGACCAAGATGAGCAGTTCTTC
>TRBV7-2|NA|TRBJ2-2|many
CASSLLPAANTGELFF
TGTGCCAGCAGCTTGTTACCAGCGGCAAACACCGGGGAGCTGTTTTTT
>TRBV24-1|TRBD2|TRBJ2-1|NA
CATMSASGSYNEQFF
TGTGCCACCATGTCCGCTAGCGGGAGCTACAATGAGCAGTTCTTC
>TRBV6-2/TRBV6-3|NA|TRBJ2-2|few
CASSYGSGELFF
TGTGCCAGCAGTTACGGATCGGGGGAGCTGTTTTTT
>TRBV5-1|NA|TRBJ2-3|NA
CASSPWIARDTQYF
TGCGCCAGCAGCCCGTGGATAGCAAGAGATACGCAGTATTTT
>TRBV30|NA|TRBJ2-2|NA
CAWSTTGNTGELFF
TGTGCCTGGAGTACGACAGGGAACACCGGGGAGCTGTTTTTT
>TRBV3-1|NA|TRBJ1-5|many
CASSHSGLVNQPQHF
TGTGCCAGCAGCCATTCGGGACTGGTAAATCAGCCCCAGCATTTT
>TRBV6-6|NA|TRBJ2-3|few
CASSYRGGTDTQYF
TGTGCCAGCAGTTACAGGGGGGGCACCGATACGCAGTATTTT
>TRBV28|TRBD2|TRBJ2-5|NA
CASSLGEGVETQYF
TGTGCCAGCAGTTTGGGGGAGGGCGTTGAGACCCAGTACTTC
>TRBV10-3|TRBD1|TRBJ2-5|once
CAISEAGQGSDFGSQYF
TGTGCCATCAGTGAGGCGGGACAGGGGAGCGATTTCGGCTCCCAGTACTTC
>TRBV7-9|NA|TRBJ2-7|NA
CASSYATGSGQYF
TGTGCCAGCAGTTACGCTACAGGGTCCGGGCAGTACTTC
>TRBV28|TRBD2|TRBJ2-2|NA
CASSSSGTSGTGGELFF
TGTGCCAGCAGTTCTTCCGGGACTAGCGGGACCGGCGGGGAGCTGTTTTTT
>TRBV20-1|NA|TRBJ2-3|many
CSAVAGGPTDTQYF
TGCAGTGCCGTCGCGGGCGGCCCCACAGATACGCAGTATTTT
>TRBV12-3/TRBV12-4|NA|TRBJ2-1|NA
CASSRRNEQFF
TGTGCCAGCAGTAGAAGAAATGAGCAGTTCTTC
>TRBV3-1|NA|TRBJ1-2|many
CASSQEVGGGSYGYTF
TGTGCCAGCAGCCAAGAAGTAGGGGGGGGCTCCTATGGCTACACCTTC
>TRBV28|NA|TRBJ1-1|NA
CASSFGWTEAFF
TGTGCCAGCAGTTTCGGGTGGACTGAAGCTTTCTTT
>TRBV10-3|NA|TRBJ2-1|NA
CAAIGTQNEQFF
TGTGCCGCCATCGGGACTCAGAATGAGCAGTTCTTC
>TRBV3-1|TRBD2|TRBJ2-1|many
CASSQGPSGSWNEQFF
TGTGCCAGCAGCCAAGGTCCTAGCGGGAGCTGGAATGAGCAGTTCTTC
>TRBV7-9|TRBD1|TRBJ2-5|many
CASTRTGQETQYF
TGTGCCAGCACCAGGACAGGTCAAGAGACCCAGTACTTC